This T cell receptor beta chain is from a study of monozygotic twins with inflammatory bowel disease. The CDR3 contains 15 residues. The germline CDR1 and CDR2 sequences are MDHEN and SYDVKM. UMIs containing a 6-nucleotide sample barcode were added via template switching. No DNA is given; TCRdb re-called the 5' RACE reads and lists each CDR3 protein once. The sample totals about 350,000 distinct CDR3 sequences. The sample comprised blood. V gene TRBV28 combines with J gene TRBJ2-3; the TCRdb call, TRBD2, lacks DNA for checking. The sequence derives from a human donor with ulcerative colitis or Crohn's disease, or a healthy co-twin of an affected twin (not recorded which). The CDR3 loop is CASSWASGYADTQYF.